This entry describes one TCR beta chain. Clinical histories supplied by participants themselves formed the basis of cohort assignment. The source of the sample is a study of blood T cell repertoires in COVID-19. The CDR3 covers 13 residues. Deletions cut 3 bases from V and 3 bases from J, with 5 bases between. Original methodology: From reference gene primer amplification, estimates of nucleated cell counts were derived. Here immunoSEQ multiplex PCR was the method, and the copy in TCRdb shows in-frame clones only, minus some. V, J and clone size were drawn from that table, and D and trimming were deduced from the DNA. The sample records approximately 200,000 clones, 75% to 85% being singletons.

The receptor was derived from a woman in her 40s with acute COVID-19. The chain joins TRBV12-3 or TRBV12-4 to TRBJ2-2, with D unresolved. The sample consisted of PBMCs or T cells enriched from blood (not recorded which). CDR3 coding DNA: TGTGCCAGCAGTTTCGTAGACACCGGGGAGCTGTTTTTT. This sequence encodes CASSFVDTGELFF.